These T cell receptor beta chains were read from a single sample in a study of OX40 agonist ivuxolimab in advanced cancers. Here immunoSEQ multiplex PCR was the method, and the copy in TCRdb shows in-frame clones only, minus some. The sample lists about 41,000 clones; just under 85% were seen once. The sequencing here drew on CD4+ or CD8+ T cells sorted from blood, taken in a trial of the OX40 agonist ivuxolimab. The receptors come from an adult with an advanced solid tumor such as melanoma, head and neck, liver or kidney cancer. The CDR3 runs from the conserved cysteine through the conserved F or W. A D gene is named only where the DNA matches it firmly. Size values are once, few and many counts, or a class for expanded clones, and some rows have none.

d_call	cdr3_length	clone_size	j_call	v_call	cdr3_nt	cdr3_aa
NA	14	NA	TRBJ1-4	TRBV18	TGTGCCAGCTCACCACAGGGGACTAATGAAAAACTGTTTTTT	CASSPQGTNEKLFF
NA	12	NA	TRBJ2-7	TRBV11-2	TGTGCCAGCAGCTTATCTCCGAGGGAGCAGTACTTC	CASSLSPREQYF
NA	13	NA	TRBJ1-5	TRBV11-2	TGTGCCAGCAGCCAATTCTCGGGGCAGCCCCAGCATTTT	CASSQFSGQPQHF
NA	15	NA	TRBJ1-6	TRBV5-1	TGCGCCAGCAGTAGAGATTTCTCCTATAATTCACCCCTCCACTTT	CASSRDFSYNSPLHF
TRBD1	16	NA	TRBJ2-1	TRBV6-5	TGTGCCAGCAGTTATCCGCGGGACAGGGGAGCATATGAGCAGTTCTTC	CASSYPRDRGAYEQFF
NA	12	NA	TRBJ1-2	TRBV28	TGTGCCAGCAGTCCTCATGAGGATGGCTACACCTTC	CASSPHEDGYTF
NA	15	once	TRBJ2-3	TRBV23-1	TGCGCCAGCAGTCAAACCGGCCCCGGGACAGATACGCAGTATTTT	CASSQTGPGTDTQYF
NA	12	NA	TRBJ2-7	TRBV11-2	TGTGCCAGCAGCTTAGAAGTGGAGGAGCAGTACTTC	CASSLEVEEQYF
TRBD2	15	NA	TRBJ2-5	TRBV14	TGTGCCAGCAGCGTCAGACTAGCGGGAGTAGAGACCCAGTACTTC	CASSVRLAGVETQYF
NA	14	NA	TRBJ2-6	TRBV11-3	TGTGCCAGCAGCTTCTTCCGAGGGGCCAACGTCCTGACTTTC	CASSFFRGANVLTF
NA	13	NA	TRBJ2-3	TRBV7-2	TGTGCCAGCAGCCCCTCGCGGGCAGATACGCAGTATTTT	CASSPSRADTQYF
NA	15	NA	TRBJ2-1	TRBV9	TGTGCCAGCAGCGGCCCCCGGGTCGGAGGGGATGAGCAGTTCTTC	CASSGPRVGGDEQFF
NA	14	NA	TRBJ2-7	TRBV5-1	TGCGCCAGCAGCCCCGAAGTGACTAGCTACGAGCAGTACTTC	CASSPEVTSYEQYF
NA	12	NA	TRBJ1-5	TRBV5-6	TGTGCCAGCAGCTTGGGGACCCAGCCCCAGCATTTT	CASSLGTQPQHF
TRBD1	15	NA	TRBJ1-5	TRBV6-6	TGTGCCAGCAGTTACGGGACAGGGGGGGGTCAGCCCCAGCATTTT	CASSYGTGGGQPQHF
NA	13	once	TRBJ2-1	TRBV29-1	TGCAGCGCCTCCGGGACAAGGGGAGCTGAGCAGTTCTTC	CSASGTRGAEQFF
NA	13	NA	TRBJ1-5	TRBV6-1	TGTGCCAGCAGGAATACAGGGCCAACTCCCCAGCATTTT	CASRNTGPTPQHF
TRBD1	15	NA	TRBJ1-5	TRBV19	TGTGCCAGTAGTTTACAGGGGAGAGAGAGTCAGCCCCAGCATTTT	CASSLQGRESQPQHF
NA	12	NA	TRBJ2-7	TRBV2	TGTGCCAGCAGTCAGGGGCCCTACGAGCAGTACTTC	CASSQGPYEQYF
NA	14	NA	TRBJ1-1	TRBV5-1	TGCGCCAGCAGCTTCCAAGGACTGCGGCGGGCGGCTTTCTTT	CASSFQGLRRAAFF
NA	14	NA	TRBJ1-5	TRBV7-2	TGTGCCAGCAGCTTAGACATTAGCAATCAGCCCCAGCATTTT	CASSLDISNQPQHF
NA	12	NA	TRBJ2-1	TRBV7-2	TGTGCCAGCAGCCGCCCTGGGTATGAGCAGTTCTTC	CASSRPGYEQFF
TRBD2	16	NA	TRBJ2-1	TRBV7-6	TGTGCCAGCAGCTTCGAAACGGGAGGTTTTTACAATGAGCAGTTCTTC	CASSFETGGFYNEQFF
TRBD2	14	NA	TRBJ2-3	TRBV5-1	TGCGCCAGCAGACGGACTAGCGGGCTAGATACGCAGTATTTT	CASRRTSGLDTQYF
TRBD1	15	NA	TRBJ1-4	TRBV11-2	TGTGCCAGCAGCTTAGGGGACAGGGGAGTCGAAAAACTGTTTTTT	CASSLGDRGVEKLFF
NA	14	NA	TRBJ2-2	TRBV7-9	TGTGCCAGCAGCCAGTCCCTGCAAACCGGGGAGCTGTTTTTT	CASSQSLQTGELFF
NA	15	once	TRBJ2-3	TRBV6-5	TGTGCCACCGCGCCCACAGGACAAGTCACAGATACGCAGTATTTT	CATAPTGQVTDTQYF
TRBD2	17	NA	TRBJ2-7	TRBV4-1	TGCGCCAGCAGCGAAGGGCTCCGAAGCGGGAGAACCTACGAGCAGTACTTC	CASSEGLRSGRTYEQYF
TRBD1	12	NA	TRBJ1-5	TRBV7-9	TGTGCCAGCAGCTCCTCACAGGGGGTCCAGCATTTT	CASSSSQGVQHF
TRBD1	17	NA	TRBJ2-2	TRBV4-2	TGTGCCAGCAGCCACCATATGGACAGGGCTGTGGCCGGGGAGCTGTTTTTT	CASSHHMDRAVAGELFF
NA	13	NA	TRBJ2-1	TRBV30	TGTGCCTGGAGCACCAACTCCTACAATGAGCAGTTCTTC	CAWSTNSYNEQFF
NA	13	NA	TRBJ1-1	TRBV18	TGTGCCAGCCGACCCACAGGGACCACTGAAGCTTTCTTT	CASRPTGTTEAFF
NA	15	NA	TRBJ1-2	TRBV28	TGTGCCAGCAGTCTCCGGGACACCTACGGCTATGGCTACACCTTC	CASSLRDTYGYGYTF
NA	16	NA	TRBJ2-7	TRBV4-3	TGCGCCAGCAGCCTTCTTGAATACGGTTCCCAATACGAGCAGTACTTC	CASSLLEYGSQYEQYF
TRBD1	16	NA	TRBJ1-5	TRBV6-6	TGTGCCAGCAGTTCTTCCGGGACAGAGTATGTCCAGCCCCAGCATTTT	CASSSSGTEYVQPQHF
NA	11	NA	TRBJ2-7	TRBV7-2	TGTGCCAGCAGTCCGGCAGGGGAGCAGTACTTC	CASSPAGEQYF
TRBD2	17	NA	TRBJ2-3	TRBV11-2	TGTGCCAGCAGCTTTCTTAGCGGGGGACCTAGCACAGATACGCAGTATTTT	CASSFLSGGPSTDTQYF
TRBD1	13	NA	TRBJ1-1	TRBV6-6	TGTGCGTCCCGGGACAGGGAGAACACTGAAGCTTTCTTT	CASRDRENTEAFF
NA	17	NA	TRBJ1-2	TRBV12-5	TGTGCTAGTGGTTTGATCCAACCGGGCAGGGGCATATATGGCTACACCTTC	CASGLIQPGRGIYGYTF
NA	12	NA	TRBJ1-1	TRBV7-9	TGTGCCAGCAGCCGATTGGAGACGGAAGCTTTCTTT	CASSRLETEAFF
TRBD2	15	NA	TRBJ2-2	TRBV5-6	TGTGCCAGCAGCCCGGGACTAGAGGCGGGCGGGGAGCTGTTTTTT	CASSPGLEAGGELFF
NA	13	NA	TRBJ2-1	TRBV5-1	TGCGCCAGCAGGCCTGTTTGGGTTAATGAGCAGTTCTTC	CASRPVWVNEQFF
NA	15	NA	TRBJ2-1	TRBV5-4	TGTGCCAGCAGCTCCTCGGGCTGGCACTACAATGAGCAGTTCTTC	CASSSSGWHYNEQFF
NA	10	NA	TRBJ2-7	TRBV27	TGTGCCCCTAAGGCGAACGAGCAGTACTTC	CAPKANEQYF